The rows below give T cell receptor beta chains drawn from one sample of a study of T cells after posttransplantation cyclophosphamide. Sequenced by immunoSEQ multiplex PCR; TCRdb stores in-frame clones only, minus some. The sample records about 21,000 clones, around 87% being singletons. This sample comprised PBMCs, obtained after allogeneic stem cell transplant with posttransplant cyclophosphamide. The source is a female patient aged 40 to 50 who received an allogeneic stem cell transplant from a related donor, was CMV-positive, and had no GVHD. Some T cells could come from the graft donor. Each CDR3 is given with its conserved first and last residue. A D gene is named only where the DNA matches it firmly. Expanded clones get a size class; other rows say once, few or many, or leave the size out.

V gene: TRBV19; D gene: -; clone size: few; J gene: TRBJ2-1; CDR3 protein: CASSERTVRAYNEQFF; CDR3 DNA: TGTGCCAGTAGTGAAAGGACTGTTCGAGCCTACAATGAGCAGTTCTTC
V gene: TRBV27; D gene: -; clone size: -; J gene: TRBJ1-5; CDR3 protein: CASSRSGSLPLNQPQHF; CDR3 DNA: TGTGCCAGCAGTCGATCAGGGTCCCTTCCCCTAAATCAGCCCCAGCATTTT
V gene: TRBV28; D gene: TRBD1; clone size: few; J gene: TRBJ1-5; CDR3 protein: CASSLHQLGQVGEQPQHF; CDR3 DNA: TGTGCCAGCAGTTTACACCAACTTGGACAGGTTGGAGAACAGCCCCAGCATTTT
V gene: TRBV7-8; D gene: TRBD1; clone size: -; J gene: TRBJ2-7; CDR3 protein: CASSLGVGQGGTYEQYF; CDR3 DNA: TGTGCCAGCAGCTTAGGGGTGGGACAGGGTGGGACCTACGAGCAGTACTTC
V gene: TRBV4-3; D gene: TRBD1; clone size: -; J gene: TRBJ1-1; CDR3 protein: CASSQAQGAAEAFF; CDR3 DNA: TGCGCCAGCAGCCAAGCTCAGGGGGCAGCTGAAGCTTTCTTT
V gene: TRBV4-3; D gene: TRBD2; clone size: -; J gene: TRBJ2-7; CDR3 protein: CASSPPGLAGEQYF; CDR3 DNA: TGCGCCAGCAGCCCACCGGGACTAGCGGGCGAGCAGTACTTC
V gene: TRBV11-3; D gene: TRBD2; clone size: -; J gene: TRBJ2-3; CDR3 protein: CASSSGLASQYF; CDR3 DNA: TGTGCCAGCAGCTCGGGACTAGCATCGCAGTATTTT
V gene: TRBV27; D gene: TRBD2; clone size: -; J gene: TRBJ2-3; CDR3 protein: CASSVGLAGDTQYF; CDR3 DNA: TGTGCCAGCAGTGTGGGACTAGCGGGAGATACGCAGTATTTT
V gene: TRBV10-3; D gene: -; clone size: -; J gene: TRBJ2-5; CDR3 protein: CAISESRARGRETQYF; CDR3 DNA: TGTGCCATCAGTGAGTCCAGAGCGAGGGGGAGAGAGACCCAGTACTTC
V gene: TRBV30; D gene: -; clone size: once; J gene: TRBJ1-2; CDR3 protein: CAWTRTANGYTF; CDR3 DNA: TGTGCCTGGACGCGTACAGCTAATGGCTACACCTTC
V gene: TRBV27; D gene: TRBD2; clone size: -; J gene: TRBJ2-1; CDR3 protein: CASSWVRTSGFLNEQFF; CDR3 DNA: TGTGCCAGCAGCTGGGTGAGGACTAGCGGGTTTTTAAATGAGCAGTTCTTC
V gene: TRBV4-3; D gene: -; clone size: -; J gene: TRBJ1-6; CDR3 protein: CASSQDLSPPLHF; CDR3 DNA: TGCGCCAGCAGCCAAGACCTATCTCCACCCCTCCACTTT
V gene: TRBV6-1; D gene: -; clone size: -; J gene: TRBJ1-4; CDR3 protein: CASSSWGGGGEKLFF; CDR3 DNA: TGTGCCAGCAGTTCTTGGGGTGGGGGGGGAGAAAAACTGTTTTTT
V gene: TRBV30; D gene: TRBD1; clone size: -; J gene: TRBJ2-6; CDR3 protein: CAWSRTGRIAGANVLTF; CDR3 DNA: TGTGCCTGGAGCCGGACAGGGCGTATAGCTGGGGCCAACGTCCTGACTTTC
V gene: TRBV27; D gene: TRBD1; clone size: -; J gene: TRBJ1-5; CDR3 protein: CASSRTPLRGSNQPQHF; CDR3 DNA: TGTGCCAGCAGTCGTACCCCCCTCAGGGGGAGCAATCAGCCCCAGCATTTT
V gene: TRBV9; D gene: -; clone size: -; J gene: TRBJ2-3; CDR3 protein: CASSVVPAGSTDTQYF; CDR3 DNA: TGTGCCAGCAGCGTAGTCCCCGCGGGGAGCACAGATACGCAGTATTTT
V gene: TRBV4-1; D gene: -; clone size: -; J gene: TRBJ2-5; CDR3 protein: CASSLRRLVQETQYF; CDR3 DNA: TGCGCCAGCAGCCTCAGGAGACTAGTACAAGAGACCCAGTACTTC
V gene: TRBV2; D gene: -; clone size: -; J gene: TRBJ2-2; CDR3 protein: CASSAYRGGAGELFF; CDR3 DNA: TGTGCCAGCAGTGCCTACAGGGGGGGGGCCGGGGAGCTGTTTTTT
V gene: TRBV10-3; D gene: TRBD2; clone size: few; J gene: TRBJ2-1; CDR3 protein: CATRTSGRAYNEQFF; CDR3 DNA: TGTGCCACCCGGACTAGCGGGAGGGCCTACAATGAGCAGTTCTTC
V gene: TRBV18; D gene: -; clone size: -; J gene: TRBJ2-7; CDR3 protein: CASSPPRTASYEQYF; CDR3 DNA: TGTGCCAGCTCACCACCTCGGACAGCCTCCTACGAGCAGTACTTC
V gene: TRBV18; D gene: -; clone size: -; J gene: TRBJ2-7; CDR3 protein: CASSPRQGAHEQYF; CDR3 DNA: TGTGCCAGCTCACCCCGACAAGGGGCCCACGAGCAGTACTTC
V gene: TRBV6-5; D gene: -; clone size: -; J gene: TRBJ2-6; CDR3 protein: CASSPSGTGANVLTF; CDR3 DNA: TGTGCCAGCAGTCCTTCAGGGACTGGGGCCAACGTCCTGACTTTC
V gene: TRBV11-1; D gene: -; clone size: -; J gene: TRBJ2-7; CDR3 protein: CASSTRGAPYYF; CDR3 DNA: TGTGCCAGCAGCACCAGGGGGGCCCCGTATTACTTC
V gene: TRBV28; D gene: TRBD2; clone size: -; J gene: TRBJ2-1; CDR3 protein: CASSFPGLAGGSVSYNEQFF; CDR3 DNA: TGTGCCAGCAGTTTCCCCGGACTAGCGGGAGGATCGGTCTCCTACAATGAGCAGTTCTTC
V gene: TRBV19; D gene: TRBD1; clone size: few; J gene: TRBJ1-2; CDR3 protein: CASSDRGRRGYTF; CDR3 DNA: TGTGCCAGTAGTGACAGGGGCCGTAGAGGCTACACCTTC